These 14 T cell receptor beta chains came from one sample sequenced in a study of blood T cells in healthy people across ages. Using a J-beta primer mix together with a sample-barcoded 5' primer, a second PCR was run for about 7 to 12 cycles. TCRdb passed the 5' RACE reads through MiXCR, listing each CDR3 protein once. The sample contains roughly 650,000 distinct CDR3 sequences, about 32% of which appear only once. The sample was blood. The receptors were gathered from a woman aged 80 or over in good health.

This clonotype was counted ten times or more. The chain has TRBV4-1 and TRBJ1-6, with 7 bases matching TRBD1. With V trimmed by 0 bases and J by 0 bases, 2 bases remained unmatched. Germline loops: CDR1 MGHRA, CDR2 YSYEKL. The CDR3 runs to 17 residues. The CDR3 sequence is CASSQEGGSSYNSPLHF. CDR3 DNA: TGCGCCAGCAGCCAAGAAGGGGGCAGCTCCTATAATTCACCCCTCCACTTT.

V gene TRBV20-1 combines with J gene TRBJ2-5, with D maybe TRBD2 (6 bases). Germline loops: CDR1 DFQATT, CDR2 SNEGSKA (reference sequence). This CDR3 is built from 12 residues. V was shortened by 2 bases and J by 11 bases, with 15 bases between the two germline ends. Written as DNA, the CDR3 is TGCAGTGCTAGACGAACCGGGGACTGGCAGTACTTC. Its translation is CSARRTGDWQYF.

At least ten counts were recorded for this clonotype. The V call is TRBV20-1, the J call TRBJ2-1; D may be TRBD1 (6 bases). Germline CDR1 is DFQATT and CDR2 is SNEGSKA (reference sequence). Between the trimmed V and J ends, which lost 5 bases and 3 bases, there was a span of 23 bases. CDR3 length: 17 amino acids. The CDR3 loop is CSASASYGQGHYNEQFF. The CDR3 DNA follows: TGCAGTGCTTCAGCCTCATACGGGCAGGGACACTACAATGAGCAGTTCTTC.

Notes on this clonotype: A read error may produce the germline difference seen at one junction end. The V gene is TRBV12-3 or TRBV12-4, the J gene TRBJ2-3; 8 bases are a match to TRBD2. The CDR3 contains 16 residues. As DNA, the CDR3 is TGTGCCAGCAGTCCCGGATTAGCGGGAACGACAGATACGCGGTATTTT. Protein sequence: CASSPGLAGTTDTRYF.

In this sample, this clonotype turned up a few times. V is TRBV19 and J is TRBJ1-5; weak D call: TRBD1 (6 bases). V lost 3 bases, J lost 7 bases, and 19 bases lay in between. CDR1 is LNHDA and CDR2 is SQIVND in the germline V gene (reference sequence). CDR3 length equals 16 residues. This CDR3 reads CASSISRVQGQQPQHF. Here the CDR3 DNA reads TGTGCCAGTAGTATTTCCCGGGTACAGGGACAACAGCCCCAGCATTTT.

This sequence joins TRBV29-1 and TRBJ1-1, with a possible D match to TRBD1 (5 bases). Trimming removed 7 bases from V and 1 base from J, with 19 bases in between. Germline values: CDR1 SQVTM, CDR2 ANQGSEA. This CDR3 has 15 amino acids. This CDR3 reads CSGGVPGSKNTEAFF. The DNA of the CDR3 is TGCAGCGGGGGGGTCCCGGGGAGCAAGAACACTGAAGCTTTCTTT.

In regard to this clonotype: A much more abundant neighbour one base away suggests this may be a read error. The CDR3 loop reads CVSSILAGAPYVEQYF. CDR3 bases: TGTGTCAGCAGTATACTAGCGGGGGCCCCCTACGTAGAGCAGTACTTC. V gene TRBV2 combines with J gene TRBJ2-5, with 11 nucleotides matching TRBD2. The germline V gene encodes CDR1 SNHLY and CDR2 FYNNEI. The CDR3 has 16 amino acids.

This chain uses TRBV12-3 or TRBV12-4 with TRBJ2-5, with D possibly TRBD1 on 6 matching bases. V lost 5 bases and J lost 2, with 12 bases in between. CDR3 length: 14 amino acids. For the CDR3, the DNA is TGTGCCAGCAGTCACCGGGACAAACAAGAGACCCAGTACTTC. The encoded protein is CASSHRDKQETQYF.

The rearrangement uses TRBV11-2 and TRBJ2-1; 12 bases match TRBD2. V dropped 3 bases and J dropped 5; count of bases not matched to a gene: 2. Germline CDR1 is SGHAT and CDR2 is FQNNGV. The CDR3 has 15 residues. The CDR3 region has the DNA TGTGCCAGCAGCTTCGCTAGCGGGAGGGACAATGAGCAGTTCTTC. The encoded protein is CASSFASGRDNEQFF.

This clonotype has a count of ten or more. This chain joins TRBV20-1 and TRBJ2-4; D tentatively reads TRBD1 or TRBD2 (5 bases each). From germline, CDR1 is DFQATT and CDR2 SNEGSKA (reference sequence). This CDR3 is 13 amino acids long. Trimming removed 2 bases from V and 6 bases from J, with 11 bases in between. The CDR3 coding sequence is TGCAGTGCTAGATTGGGGGTGGGAAACATTCAGTACTTC. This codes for CSARLGVGNIQYF.

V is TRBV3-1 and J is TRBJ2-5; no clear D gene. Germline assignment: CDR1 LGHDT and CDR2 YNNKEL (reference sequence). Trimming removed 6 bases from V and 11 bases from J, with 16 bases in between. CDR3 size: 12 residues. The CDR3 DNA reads TGTGCCAGCAGTAGACACGGCGCTGAGCAGTACTTC. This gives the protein CASSRHGAEQYF.

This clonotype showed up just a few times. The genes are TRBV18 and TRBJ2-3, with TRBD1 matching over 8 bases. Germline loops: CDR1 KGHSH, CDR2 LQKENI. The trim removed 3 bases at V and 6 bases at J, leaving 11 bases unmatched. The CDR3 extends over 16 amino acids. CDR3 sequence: CASSPSGQGTRDTQYF. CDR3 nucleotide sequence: TGTGCCAGCTCACCTTCAGGACAGGGCACTCGGGATACGCAGTATTTT.

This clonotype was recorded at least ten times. In DNA form, the CDR3 reads TGTGCCAGCAGCCGACAGTTTACCTCCACAGATACGCAGTATTTT. This gives the protein CASSRQFTSTDTQYF. V usage is TRBV3-1 and J usage is TRBJ2-3, with a weak D call TRBD1 (5 bases). Trimming took 4 bases from V and 2 from J, leaving 13 bases between them. The length of the CDR3 is 15 residues. Germline V gene sequence: CDR1 LGHDT, CDR2 YNNKEL (reference sequence).

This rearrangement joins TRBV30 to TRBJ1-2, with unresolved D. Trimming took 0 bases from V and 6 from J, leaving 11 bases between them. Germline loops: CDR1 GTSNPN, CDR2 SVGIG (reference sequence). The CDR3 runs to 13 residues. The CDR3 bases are TGTGCCTGGAGTGTAGCCGGGAGCCATGGCTACACCTTC. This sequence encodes CAWSVAGSHGYTF.